Below, one TCR beta chain is given with its context. The V gene's germline CDR1 is SGHNT and CDR2 YYREEE (reference sequence). This CDR3 has 17 residues. V dropped 0 bases and J dropped 0; count of bases not matched to a gene: 5. As originally analysed: Reference gene primer amplification gave nucleated cell count estimates. Sequencing used immunoSEQ multiplex PCR; TCRdb keeps in-frame clones, though not all of them. V, J and clone size derive from that table, while D and trimming were established from the DNA sequence. This table holds a few hundred thousand clones, around four fifths found once. The sample is drawn from a study of blood T cell repertoires in COVID-19. Study-level information: In each case, the material was cDNA or gDNA derived from T cells, B-cell-depleted T cells, or PBMCs.

This chain joins TRBV5-4 and TRBJ2-7, with 11 bases lining up with TRBD2. The TCR originated in a woman aged 80 or older with active or convalescent COVID-19. Source material: peripheral blood. In DNA, the CDR3 is TGTGCCAGCAGCTTGGCGGCTAGCGGGGGGAACTCCTACGAGCAGTACTTC. It codes for CASSLAASGGNSYEQYF.